The 21 T cell receptor beta chains below all came from one sample that was sequenced in a study of regulatory T cells in long-lasting Graves disease. Building the TCR beta libraries relied on iRepertoire HTBI primers, and CDR3 regions underwent Arm-PCR. Each CDR3 protein is one row after TCRdb ran MiXCR on the multiplex PCR reads. Of over 450,000 distinct CDR3 sequences listed, around 12% are singletons. Specified time point: newly diagnosed GD, antithyroid drugs for less than 3 months. Preparation of the TCR library used RNA extracted from PBMCs. The same sample was also used in a study of T cells in Graves' hyperthyroidism and ophthalmopathy.

The material sequenced was peripheral blood mononuclear cells (PBMCs), taken at new diagnosis, from a patient treated with antithyroid drugs. Receptors originate from a woman in her 30s with Graves disease.

The J gene is TRBJ1-2, the V gene TRBV18; no firm D call. The germline V gene encodes CDR1 KGHSH and CDR2 LQKENI. This CDR3 is 15 amino acids long. Deletions cut 0 bases from V and 2 bases from J, with 10 bases between. In nucleotides, the CDR3 is TGTGCCAGCTCACCACCGGAAGCGAGGAACTATGGCTACACCTTC. It translates to CASSPPEARNYGYTF.

This chain connects TRBV27 to TRBJ1-6, with D possibly TRBD1 on 5 matching bases. Trimming removed 7 bases at V and 8 bases at J, with 18 bases between. This CDR3 contains 15 residues. Germline V gene data show CDR1 as MNHEY and CDR2 as SMNVEV (reference sequence). CDR3: CASTPGTFYHSPLHF. In DNA, the CDR3 is TGTGCCAGCACCCCAGGGACGTTTTACCATTCACCCCTCCACTTT.

This clonotype was detected ten times or more. The rearrangement joins TRBV18 to TRBJ1-5; tentatively, D is TRBD1 (6 bases). Trimming stripped 4 bases from V and 3 bases from J, with 13 bases between. This CDR3 has 15 residues. Germline lookup yields CDR1 KGHSH and CDR2 LQKENI. CDR3 amino acids: CASSRNGQHNQPQHF. CDR3 DNA: TGTGCCAGCTCACGTAACGGACAGCACAATCAGCCCCAGCATTTT.

This clonotype was detected only a few times. This could be a read error, since a much larger clone is one nucleotide away. CDR3 nucleotides: TGTGCCAGCGGTCCCCAGGGCGGGACTAGCGTTAAGAATGAGCAGTTCTTC. Its translation: CASGPQGGTSVKNEQFF. The J gene is TRBJ2-5, the V gene TRBV27, with 10 bases fitting TRBD2. The DNA matches TRBJ2-1 better at its end, which makes the J call doubtful. Germline values: CDR1 MNHEY, CDR2 SMNVEV (reference sequence). The CDR3 is 17 residues long.

This clonotype has a count of ten or more. The V call is TRBV2, the J call TRBJ1-2; perhaps TRBD1 as D (5 bases). CDR1 is SNHLY, CDR2 FYNNEI, per germline. This CDR3 spans 16 amino acids. V was clipped by 6 bases and J by 7 bases, with 24 bases between them. CDR3 sequence reads: CASRRSPRRGSGGYTF. CDR3 DNA sequence: TGTGCCAGCAGGAGGAGCCCCCGACGGGGCTCTGGTGGCTACACCTTC.

The chain uses TRBV19 and TRBJ1-6, with D possibly TRBD1 on 5 matching bases. Germline loops: CDR1 LNHDA, CDR2 SQIVND (reference sequence). V gave up 6 bases and J gave up 7 bases, with 13 bases separating them. The CDR3 loop spans 14 amino acids. CDR3 amino acids: CASSLGRGNSPLHF. CDR3 bases: TGTGCCAGTAGCCTAGGGCGGGGGAATTCACCCCTCCACTTT.

Ten or more counts support this clonotype. V usage is TRBV7-9 and J usage is TRBJ1-5; tentatively, D is TRBD1 (6 bases). Trimming took 10 bases from V and 2 from J, leaving 15 bases between them. The germline CDR1 and CDR2 sequences are SEHNR and FQNEAQ (reference sequence). The CDR3 is made up of 14 amino acids. The CDR3 bases are TGTGCCAACGGGGGGGGGCTGCGCAATCAGCCCCAGCATTTT. This sequence encodes CANGGGLRNQPQHF.

This clonotype was detected a few times. The chain links TRBV29-1 to TRBJ1-2, with a possible D match to TRBD1 (5 bases). Per germline, CDR1 SQVTM and CDR2 ANQGSEA. This CDR3 region has 9 residues. CDR3: CTTGGGYTF. The CDR3 DNA reads TGCACCACCGGGGGTGGCTACACCTTC.

This clonotype was counted at least ten times. This chain joins TRBV29-1 and TRBJ2-5; 7 bases match TRBD2. V dropped 6 bases and J dropped 5; count of bases not matched to a gene: 21. Germline CDR1 is SQVTM and CDR2 is ANQGSEA. The CDR3 sequence is 17 residues long. As DNA, the CDR3 is TGCAGCGTGGAGTTGGTACGTAGCGGGCTCCGGCGGGAGACCCAGTACTTC. Translation: CSVELVRSGLRRETQYF.

The chain employs TRBV19 and TRBJ2-1; 11 bases are shared with TRBD2. The V segment lost 6 bases and the J segment 7 bases; nucleotides outside the gene matches: 8. There are 15 residues in the CDR3. The V gene's germline CDR1 is LNHDA and CDR2 SQIVND (reference sequence). This CDR3 reads CASRGTGLADNEQFF. For the CDR3, the DNA is TGTGCCAGTAGGGGGACGGGACTAGCGGATAATGAGCAGTTCTTC.

Concerning this clonotype itself: A much larger clonotype is one base distant, so this may be a read error. V gene TRBV11-2 combines with J gene TRBJ1-1; tentative D call: TRBD1 (6 bases). Germline loops: CDR1 SGHAT, CDR2 FQNNGV. The CDR3 has 16 amino acids. CDR3 amino acids: CASGLGWGARPTEAFF. The DNA of the CDR3 is TGTGCCAGCGGCTTGGGCTGGGGGGCGCGTCCCACTGAAGCTTTCTTT.

This clonotype came up many times. The CDR3 nucleotides read TGTGCCAGCAGCTTCTGGGAGACCGGGGAGCTGTTTTTT. Residues: CASSFWETGELFF. The chain uses TRBV7-2 and TRBJ2-2, with D possibly being TRBD2 (5 bases). CDR1 and CDR2 (germline): SGHTA, FQGNSA. The ends were cut back, 3 bases at V and 5 bases at J, with 7 bases in the middle. The CDR3 is made up of 13 amino acids.

This clonotype has just a few counts. V and J are TRBV5-1 and TRBJ2-7; tentative D call: TRBD1 (6 bases). V dropped 2 bases and J dropped 1 base, with 10 bases sitting between them. The CDR3 has 14 amino acids. In germline, CDR1 is SGHRS, CDR2 YFSETQ. The chain's CDR3 is CASSLQGPSYEQYF. The CDR3 coding sequence is TGCGCCAGCAGCTTACAGGGACCTTCCTACGAGCAGTACTTC.

This chain links TRBV12-3 or TRBV12-4 with TRBJ1-5, with 9 bases identical to TRBD1. V lost 6 bases, J lost 6 bases, and 9 bases stayed unmatched. The CDR3 is 15 amino acids. The CDR3 sequence is CASSSGQGWGQPQHF. For the CDR3, the DNA is TGTGCCAGCAGCTCGGGACAGGGATGGGGTCAGCCCCAGCATTTT.

This clonotype was counted at least ten times. The chain links TRBV2 to TRBJ1-5, with TRBD1 identical over 7 bases. V was clipped by 5 bases and J by 3 bases; unmatched bases: 4. The CDR3 contains 14 residues. The germline V gene encodes CDR1 SNHLY and CDR2 FYNNEI. The CDR3 protein is CASSRQGYNQPQHF. The CDR3, as DNA: TGTGCCAGCAGTAGACAGGGTTACAATCAGCCCCAGCATTTT.

The sample holds many counts of this clonotype. The rearrangement links TRBV2 to TRBJ2-7, with D possibly being TRBD2 (5 bases). The CDR3 runs to 12 residues. Germline loops: CDR1 SNHLY, CDR2 FYNNEI. Trimming removed 8 bases at V and 2 bases at J, with 10 bases between. CDR3 in DNA: TGTGCCAGCGGGAGATGGGCCTACGAGCAGTACTTC. Encoded protein: CASGRWAYEQYF.

This clonotype came up many times. This chain joins TRBV19 and TRBJ2-5; 7 bases are a match to TRBD1. The J segment lost 4 bases and the V segment lost 5 bases, leaving 13 bases of the junction unmatched. In germline, CDR1 is LNHDA, CDR2 SQIVND (reference sequence). CDR3 size: 16 residues. CDR3 sequence (DNA): TGTGCCAGTAGTTACCGACAGGGCCGCAATGCAGAGACCCAGTACTTC. Amino acid sequence: CASSYRQGRNAETQYF.

This clonotype was picked up many times. The rearrangement links TRBV29-1 to TRBJ2-7, with D possibly called TRBD1 or TRBD2 (5 bases each). The CDR3 spans 13 residues. Trimming took 6 bases from V and 6 from J, leaving 18 bases between them. Germline V lookup: CDR1 SQVTM, CDR2 ANQGSEA. This CDR3 is CSVRGQREAEQYF. Written as DNA, the CDR3 is TGCAGCGTCCGGGGCCAGCGAGAGGCCGAGCAGTACTTC.

The J gene is TRBJ1-6, the V gene TRBV6-1; 7 nucleotides match TRBD1. This CDR3 contains 13 residues. After removal of 7 bases from V and 10 bases from J, the junction contained 7 bases not matched to a gene. CDR1 MNHNS and CDR2 SASEGT come from the germline V gene. This CDR3 reads CASNPTGRSPLHF. CDR3 in DNA: TGTGCCAGCAACCCGACAGGGAGGTCACCCCTCCACTTT.

This clonotype has just a few counts. J is TRBJ2-7 and V is TRBV6-2 or TRBV6-3; unclear D gene. Germline V gives CDR1 MNHEY, CDR2 SVGEGT. V lost 10 bases, J lost 6 bases, and 13 bases lay in between. The length of the CDR3 is 11 residues. The CDR3 DNA reads as TGTGCCACCCTGCGTCTGAGCGAGCAGTACTTC. Translating gives CATLRLSEQYF.

This clonotype was seen more than once but under ten times. The rearrangement joins TRBV19 to TRBJ2-7; D uncertain. The CDR3 has 13 amino acids. The germline gives CDR1 LNHDA, CDR2 SQIVND (reference sequence). V was cut by 5 bases and J by 5 bases, with 13 bases left in between. The CDR3 DNA is TGTGCCAGTAGTTATGACGGAGAGGACGAGCAGTACTTC. Protein product: CASSYDGEDEQYF.